This entry lists 5 T cell receptor beta chains sequenced from one sample in a study of T cell repertoires in ileal Crohn's disease. Assay: immunoSEQ multiplex PCR; the TCRdb copy retains only in-frame clones and omits some. The profile covers roughly 7,000 clones, with 92% appearing a single time and around 1.5% taken by the ten largest. What was sequenced was ileal tissue. The receptor source for this set is an adult with Crohn's disease.

This clone has just one count. V and J are TRBV5-4 and TRBJ1-2; tentative D call: TRBD1 (5 bases). Trimming took off 1 base at V and 3 bases at J, with 7 bases between the two ends. Looked up from germline, CDR1 is SGHNT and CDR2 is YYREEE (reference sequence). The CDR3 is 13 residues long. This CDR3 reads CASSLRRDYGYTF. The CDR3 bases are TGTGCCAGCAGCTTGCGCAGGGACTATGGCTACACCTTC.

The chain is built from TRBV5-1 and TRBJ2-7, with D maybe TRBD2 (5 bases). V was pared by 0 bases and J by 4 bases, with 8 bases between. This CDR3 has 13 amino acids. The germline V gene has CDR1 SGHRS and CDR2 YFSETQ. CDR3 DNA sequence: TGCGCCAGCAGCTTGGGGGGAGAATACGAGCAGTACTTC. Protein: CASSLGGEYEQYF.

J is TRBJ1-1 and V is TRBV7-8; 9 bases are a match to TRBD1. V lost 5 bases, J lost 1 base, and 11 bases stayed unmatched. This CDR3 comprises 17 residues. Looked up from germline, CDR1 is SGHVS and CDR2 is FQNEAQ. The CDR3 DNA reads as TGTGCCAGCAGCGGCACAGGGGGCGGCATGAAGAACACTGAAGCTTTCTTT. Protein: CASSGTGGGMKNTEAFF.

This sequence joins TRBV25-1 and TRBJ1-1; TRBD1 matches at 8 bases. Germline V gene lookup returns CDR1 MGHDK and CDR2 SYGVNS. Unmatched junction bases numbered 10, after V lost 5 bases and J lost 5 bases. This CDR3 comprises 15 residues. The CDR3 protein is CASSSLRGLSTEAFF. In nucleotides, the CDR3 is TGTGCCAGCAGTTCGCTCAGGGGGCTTAGTACTGAAGCTTTCTTT.

The rearrangement uses TRBV10-1 and TRBJ2-7; possibly TRBD1 for D (6 bases). The CDR3 length is 12 residues. Per germline, CDR1 WNHNN and CDR2 SYGVQD (reference sequence). Trimming cost V 3 bases and J 9 bases, with 12 bases left between them. CDR3 nucleotide sequence: TGCGCCAGCAGTGACTCAGGGACAAGGCAGTACTTC. This encodes CASSDSGTRQYF.